The 32 T cell receptor beta chains presented below share a single source sample, sequenced in a study of T cell responses to AZD1222 COVID-19 vaccine. Assay: immunoSEQ multiplex PCR; the TCRdb copy retains only in-frame clones and omits some. The sample shows 100,000 to 150,000 clones, just over 85% of them seen only once. Sequencing was performed on peripheral blood, taken on day 0 of AZD1222 vaccination. The receptors were gathered from an adult in good health.

The chain joins TRBV6-6 to TRBJ2-7; 7 nucleotides align to TRBD2. CDR3 length: 14 residues. J was trimmed by 3 bases and V by 6 bases; bases with no gene match: 8. Germline lookup yields CDR1 MNHNY and CDR2 SVGAGI (reference sequence). In DNA, the CDR3 is TGTGCCAGCAGCGGGAGGTTGGGTATCTACGAGCAGTACTTC. This encodes CASSGRLGIYEQYF.

The chain combines TRBV21-1 with TRBJ2-3. TRBV21-1 is reported as a pseudogene. There are 9 residues in the CDR3. The CDR3 loop reads CASSKAEIF. CDR3 sequence (DNA): TGTGCCAGCAGCAAAGCGGAAATTTTT.

The chain links TRBV5-1 to TRBJ2-3, with TRBD2 matching over 10 bases. This CDR3 region has 16 residues. V was clipped by 5 bases and J by 3 bases; unmatched bases: 9. From germline, CDR1 is SGHRS and CDR2 YFSETQ. CDR3: CASSLGASGGTDTQYF. CDR3 sequence (DNA): TGCGCCAGCAGTCTCGGGGCTAGCGGGGGAACAGATACGCAGTATTTT.

The V call is TRBV5-1, the J call TRBJ2-7; 9 bases align to TRBD2. Trimming cost V 4 bases and J 0 bases; bases outside gene matches: 8. CDR3 length: 16 residues. Germline V gives CDR1 SGHRS, CDR2 YFSETQ. The CDR3 sequence: CASSGTSRLSSYEQYF. As DNA, the CDR3 is TGCGCCAGCAGCGGGACTAGCAGACTTAGCTCCTACGAGCAGTACTTC. Variable domain in full (rest from reference TRBV5-1 and TRBJ2-7): KAGVTQTPRYLIKTRGQQVTLSCSPISGHRSVSWYQQTPGQGLQFLFEYFSETQRNKGNFPGRFSGRQFSNSRSEMNVSTLELGDSALYLCASSGTSRLSSYEQYFGPGTRLTVT.

The V call is TRBV18, the J call TRBJ2-7, with TRBD1 as a possible D gene (5 bases). The CDR3 totals 15 residues. From germline, CDR1 is KGHSH and CDR2 LQKENI. V was cut by 0 bases and J by 4 bases, with 13 bases left in between. CDR3 loop: CASSPPSRGGYEQYF. The DNA of the CDR3 is TGTGCCAGCTCACCACCGAGTAGGGGTGGTTACGAGCAGTACTTC.

This rearrangement joins TRBV28 to TRBJ1-2; D is perhaps TRBD1 (5 bases). CDR3 length equals 13 residues. The V gene's germline CDR1 is MDHEN and CDR2 SYDVKM. Trimming cost V 5 bases and J 4 bases, with 11 bases left between them. CDR3 nucleotide sequence: TGTGCCAGCAGTCCAACAGGTAGCTATGGCTACACCTTC. Translated, it gives CASSPTGSYGYTF.

The chain carries TRBV6-5 and TRBJ2-7, with D possibly TRBD2 on 6 matching bases. V was shortened by 2 bases and J by 3 bases, with 17 bases between the two germline ends. Germline-derived CDR1 and CDR2 are MNHEY and SVGAGI. The CDR3 loop spans 16 amino acids. CDR3 coding DNA: TGTGCCAGCAGTTACCACCTGGGACTTAAGGACTACGAGCAGTACTTC. Translating gives CASSYHLGLKDYEQYF.

Only one count was recorded for this clone. J is TRBJ2-3 and V is TRBV7-9, with a tentative D call TRBD1 (6 bases). Germline CDR1 is SEHNR and CDR2 is FQNEAQ (reference sequence). Between the trimmed V and J ends, which lost 5 bases and 4 bases, there was a span of 7 bases. The CDR3 extends over 12 amino acids. CDR3 sequence (DNA): TGTGCCAGCAGCCCAGGGGCAGATACGCAGTATTTT. Encoded protein: CASSPGADTQYF.

The J gene is TRBJ1-6, the V gene TRBV6-5; tentative D call: TRBD1 (5 bases). Germline V CDR1 and CDR2: MNHEY, SVGAGI. The ends were cut back, 6 bases at V and 5 bases at J, with 11 bases in the middle. The CDR3 has 14 amino acids. CDR3 region: CASSSGPDNSPLHF. The DNA for the CDR3 is TGTGCCAGCAGCTCGGGACCGGATAATTCACCCCTCCACTTT.

The rearrangement links TRBV18 to TRBJ1-5; no clear D gene. The CDR3 extends over 10 amino acids. Per germline, CDR1 KGHSH and CDR2 LQKENI. Trimming pared 3 bases from V and 15 bases from J, leaving 9 bases between. This CDR3 is CASSPFRRHF. CDR3 coding DNA: TGTGCCAGCTCACCTTTCAGACGGCATTTT. Using reference TRBV18 and TRBJ1-5 for the parts outside the CDR3, the full variable domain is NAGVMQNPRHLVRRRGQEARLRCSPMKGHSHVYWYRQLPEEGLKFMVYLQKENIIDESGMPKERFSAEFPKEGPSILRIQQVVRGDSAAYFCASSPFRRHFGDGTRLSIL.

V is TRBV7-9 and J is TRBJ1-1; possible D gene TRBD1, 5 bases. Germline V gene data show CDR1 as SEHNR and CDR2 as FQNEAQ (reference sequence). The CDR3 consists of 14 residues. The germline V and J ends were trimmed by 2 bases and 1 base, with 8 bases remaining between them. For the CDR3, the DNA is TGTGCCAGCAGCTTACAGGGCGGGAACACTGAAGCTTTCTTT. It specifies CASSLQGGNTEAFF.

The chain joins TRBV11-2 to TRBJ2-7; D remains unclear. Between the trimmed V and J ends, which lost 2 bases and 4 bases, there was a span of 15 bases. CDR3 length equals 15 residues. Per germline, CDR1 SGHAT and CDR2 FQNNGV. The CDR3 DNA reads TGTGCCAGCAGCTTACGGGTCTCCGTGGTATACGAGCAGTACTTC. Encoded protein: CASSLRVSVVYEQYF.

This rearrangement joins TRBV24-1 to TRBJ2-3, with unresolved D. Germline CDR1 and CDR2: KGHDR and SFDVKD. The CDR3 runs to 15 residues. Trimming took 2 bases from V and 2 from J, leaving 10 bases between them. This chain's CDR3 is CATSDSGRHTDTQYF. As DNA, the CDR3 is TGTGCCACCAGTGATTCGGGCAGGCACACAGATACGCAGTATTTT.

This rearrangement joins TRBV5-1 to TRBJ1-1, with TRBD1 as a possible D gene (5 bases). Deletions cut 4 bases from V and 0 bases from J, with 7 bases between. This CDR3 spans 13 amino acids. The V gene's germline CDR1 is SGHRS and CDR2 YFSETQ. In DNA, the CDR3 is TGCGCCAGCAGCCTGACAGTGAACACTGAAGCTTTCTTT. It specifies CASSLTVNTEAFF.

This chain connects TRBV18 to TRBJ2-1, with D possibly being TRBD2 (6 bases). Germline lookup yields CDR1 KGHSH and CDR2 LQKENI. The CDR3 is 15 residues long. Trimming removed 1 base at V and 2 bases at J, with 9 bases between. The CDR3 DNA sequence: TGTGCCAGCTCACCACAGCGGAGGGCCTACAATGAGCAGTTCTTC. Its translation is CASSPQRRAYNEQFF.

This clone was counted a single time. The CDR3 loop reads CASSLQSLNTEAFF. The CDR3 nucleotides read TGCGCCAGCAGCCTTCAGAGCCTGAACACTGAAGCTTTCTTT. The rearrangement joins TRBV4-1 to TRBJ1-1; D gene uncertain. The CDR3 length is 14 residues. The V end was cut by 4 bases, the J end by 0 bases, with 9 bases between. Germline assignment: CDR1 MGHRA and CDR2 YSYEKL.

The V call is TRBV4-3, the J call TRBJ2-2, with D perhaps assigned TRBD1 or TRBD2 (5 bases each). Trimming removed 0 bases from V and 1 base from J, with 9 bases in between. CDR1 is LGHNA and CDR2 is YSLEER in the germline V gene. This CDR3 is built from 16 residues. In DNA, the CDR3 is TGCGCCAGCAGCCAAGAGAGGGACCTGAACACCGGGGAGCTGTTTTTT. This gives the protein CASSQERDLNTGELFF.

This sequence joins TRBV5-1 and TRBJ2-7; TRBD2 might be the D (5 bases). The length of the CDR3 is 14 residues. From germline, CDR1 is SGHRS and CDR2 YFSETQ. V lost 0 bases to trimming and J lost 2 bases, with 9 bases between them. The CDR3 region has the DNA TGCGCCAGCAGCTTGGCGGGGAGCCCCTACGAGCAGTACTTC. This gives the protein CASSLAGSPYEQYF.

V is TRBV7-2 and J is TRBJ2-7; 9 bases map to TRBD2. Germline CDR1 is SGHTA and CDR2 is FQGNSA. The CDR3 spans 15 residues. The trim removed 4 bases at V and 3 bases at J, leaving 7 bases unmatched. The CDR3 protein is CASSSGLAGIYEQYF. The CDR3 bases are TGTGCCAGCAGCTCCGGTCTAGCGGGGATCTACGAGCAGTACTTC.

This clone was seen ten or more times. This chain connects TRBV19 to TRBJ1-6; TRBD1 is a possible D gene (5 bases). V was trimmed by 1 base and J by 5 bases, leaving 9 bases between them. The CDR3 sequence is 15 residues long. The germline V gene has CDR1 LNHDA and CDR2 SQIVND (reference sequence). CDR3 coding DNA: TGTGCCAGTAGTATAGGGGCACAGGATAATTCACCCCTCCACTTT. It codes for CASSIGAQDNSPLHF.

The CDR3 is CASSLEQGTGELFF. As DNA, the CDR3 is TGCGCCAGCAGCTTGGAACAGGGGACCGGGGAGCTGTTTTTT. The rearrangement joins TRBV5-1 to TRBJ2-2; TRBD1 aligns across 7 bases. This CDR3 comprises 14 residues. Germline V CDR1 and CDR2: SGHRS, YFSETQ. The trim removed 0 bases at V and 5 bases at J, leaving 1 base unmatched.

The rearrangement joins TRBV5-4 to TRBJ2-2; D not certain. Between the trimmed V and J ends, which lost 2 bases and 5 bases, there was a span of 7 bases. CDR1 SGHNT and CDR2 YYREEE come from the germline V gene (reference sequence). The CDR3 sequence is 13 residues long. The CDR3 nucleotides are TGTGCCAGCAGCTTCCAAGGAACCGGGGAGCTGTTTTTT. Amino acid sequence: CASSFQGTGELFF.

V is TRBV29-1 and J is TRBJ2-7; 8 bases are shared with TRBD1. Trimming at V came to 5 bases and at J to 3 bases, leaving 12 bases not matched to a gene. CDR1 SQVTM and CDR2 ANQGSEA come from the germline V gene. This CDR3 comprises 15 residues. The CDR3 spells CSVFGGTGSLYEQYF. As DNA, the CDR3 is TGCAGCGTTTTTGGGGGGACAGGATCACTCTACGAGCAGTACTTC.

This clone was recorded a few times. This chain links TRBV15 with TRBJ2-7, with D tentatively TRBD2 (7 bases). Germline V lookup: CDR1 LNHNV, CDR2 YYDKDF (reference sequence). The CDR3 runs 18 residues. V lost 4 bases, J lost 6 bases, and 28 bases lay in between. The CDR3 region is CATSMRTALIGSGGEQYF. CDR3 nucleotides: TGTGCCACCAGCATGCGGACAGCTCTAATCGGGTCGGGGGGCGAGCAGTACTTC. Filled out from reference TRBV15 and TRBJ2-7, the complete variable domain reads DAMVIQNPRYQVTQFGKPVTLSCSQTLNHNVMYWYQQKSSQAPKLLFHYYDKDFNNEADTPDNFQSRRPNTSFCFLDIRSPGLGDTAMYLCATSMRTALIGSGGEQYFGPGTRLTVT.

The chain uses TRBV7-3 and TRBJ1-1, with unresolved D. The V end was cut by 6 bases, the J end by 0 bases, with 8 bases between. Looked up from germline, CDR1 is SGHTA and CDR2 is FQGTGA. The CDR3 consists of 13 residues. CDR3 sequence: CASRGGLNTEAFF. CDR3 coding DNA: TGTGCCAGCAGGGGAGGCCTGAACACTGAAGCTTTCTTT.

V gene TRBV3-1 (or the pseudogene TRBV3-2) combines with J gene TRBJ2-7, with a possible D match to TRBD2 (6 bases). Deletions cut 1 base from V and 1 base from J, with 14 bases between. Per germline, CDR1 LGHDT and CDR2 YNNKEL (reference sequence). The CDR3 loop spans 16 amino acids. Here the CDR3 reads CASSQAGVGESYEQYF. CDR3 DNA: TGTGCCAGCAGCCAAGCGGGGGTCGGCGAGTCCTACGAGCAGTACTTC.

V and J are TRBV5-4 and TRBJ2-5; D gene uncertain. Germline-derived CDR1 and CDR2 are SGHNT and YYREEE (reference sequence). Trimming left V 3 bases short and J 0 bases short, with 9 bases between. This CDR3 comprises 14 residues. Here the CDR3 reads CASSSGGYQETQYF. DNA for the CDR3: TGTGCCAGCAGCTCTGGCGGTTACCAAGAGACCCAGTACTTC.

This sequence joins TRBV19 and TRBJ1-2; possibly TRBD1 for D (5 bases). The CDR3 has 15 amino acids. Trimming removed 5 bases from V and 0 bases from J, with 13 bases in between. Germline CDR1 reads LNHDA; CDR2 reads SQIVND (reference sequence). The CDR3 DNA sequence: TGTGCCAGTAGTGAGTTGGGGGAGCCTAACTATGGCTACACCTTC. It is translated as CASSELGEPNYGYTF.

This clone has a single count. The chain carries TRBV21-1 and TRBJ2-4; the table assigns TRBD2, which was not confirmed against the DNA. TRBV21-1 is designated a pseudogene. The CDR3 length is 18 residues. DNA of the CDR3: TGTGCCAGCAGCAACCCTCTTTGGGCGGGAGAGGTGGGAAACATTCAGTACTTC. Protein: CASSNPLWAGEVGNIQYF.

The chain combines TRBV7-9 with TRBJ2-1; D is possibly TRBD2 (5 bases). Germline CDR1 and CDR2: SEHNR and FQNEAQ (reference sequence). V was cut by 5 bases and J by 7 bases, with 18 bases left in between. The CDR3 is 15 amino acids. The CDR3: CASSLGLAVYNEQFF. The DNA of the CDR3 is TGTGCCAGCAGCCTCGGACTGGCGGTATATAATGAGCAGTTCTTC. Based on the CDR3 plus reference TRBV7-9 and TRBJ2-1, the full variable domain is DTGVSQNPRHKITKRGQNVTFRCDPISEHNRLYWYRQTLGQGPEFLTYFQNEAQLEKSRLLSDRFSAERPKGSFSTLEIQRTEQGDSAMYLCASSLGLAVYNEQFFGPGTRLTVL.

This clone was seen just once. The rearrangement links TRBV28 to TRBJ1-2, with 8 bases that match TRBD1. The CDR3 is 13 residues long. V was clipped by 11 bases and J by 6 bases; unmatched bases: 11. Germline V gene data show CDR1 as MDHEN and CDR2 as SYDVKM. The DNA of the CDR3 is TGTGCCGGACAGGGTTTAATGTTGGATGGCTACACCTTC. It encodes CAGQGLMLDGYTF.

The chain has TRBV28 and TRBJ1-2, with TRBD1 matching over 11 bases. The CDR3 is made up of 15 amino acids. The V and J ends lost 7 bases and 2 bases, in that order; junction bases with no gene match: 6. Per germline, CDR1 MDHEN and CDR2 SYDVKM. The CDR3 region is CASNTGQGGNYGYTF. The CDR3 DNA sequence: TGTGCCAGCAATACGGGACAGGGGGGAAACTATGGCTACACCTTC.